Presented here are 27 T cell receptor beta chains from one specimen sequenced in a study of Graves' ophthalmopathy and Graves' hyperthyroidism. Amplified TCR beta CDR3 regions were obtained using RNA transcripts as template. First-round RT-PCR with HTBI primers preceded a second-round multiplex PCR. MiXCR, applied by TCRdb to the multiplex PCR reads, yields one record per CDR3 protein. Counted here are over a million distinct CDR3 sequences, about 40% occurring once; the ten biggest clones make up around 10%. The source material was peripheral blood or thyroid tissue (not recorded which). These receptors all stem from an adult man with Graves' hyperthyroidism.

The chain uses TRBV2 and TRBJ2-7; D ambiguous. Per the germline V gene, CDR1 is SNHLY and CDR2 is FYNNEI. The CDR3 length is 15 residues. Trimming left V 8 bases short and J 6 bases short, with 23 bases between. The DNA of the CDR3 is TGTGCCAGCTCACTTTCAGGAGAGGCGTCTGGCGAGCAGTACTTC. Amino acid sequence: CASSLSGEASGEQYF.

This chain joins TRBV12-3 or TRBV12-4 and TRBJ1-1, with D uncertain. This CDR3 spans 14 amino acids. V lost 0 bases and J 1 base, leaving 6 bases between the germline ends. The CDR3 loop is CASSLAVPNTEAFF. The CDR3 nucleotides are TGTGCCAGCAGTTTAGCCGTCCCGAACACTGAAGCTTTCTTT.

The chain is built from TRBV12-3 or TRBV12-4 and TRBJ2-2, with 9 bases lining up with TRBD1. This CDR3 comprises 15 residues. V shed 3 bases, J shed 3 bases, and the junction held 2 bases outside the gene matches. The CDR3, as DNA: TGTGCCAGCAGTTTCGGACAGGGGTACACCGGGGAGCTGTTTTTT. It codes for CASSFGQGYTGELFF.

The rearrangement uses TRBV6-5 and TRBJ2-2, with D possibly being TRBD1 (5 bases). This CDR3 has 16 residues. The germline V gene has CDR1 MNHEY and CDR2 SVGAGI. Deletions cut 0 bases from V and 2 bases from J, with 10 bases between. This CDR3 is CASSYSSRVNTGELFF. DNA of the CDR3: TGTGCCAGCAGTTACTCTTCCAGGGTTAACACCGGGGAGCTGTTTTTT.

Points on this clonotype: A much bigger clone sits one base away, suggesting this may be a read error. The chain couples TRBV7-2 to TRBJ2-2, with 7 bases fitting TRBD2. Per germline, CDR1 SGHTA and CDR2 FQGNSA. The CDR3 is 14 residues long. CDR3 protein: CASSPSREAGELFF. The CDR3, as DNA: TGTGCGTCGAGCCCCAGTCGGGAGGCCGGGGAGCTGTTTTTT.

This chain connects TRBV20-1 to TRBJ2-7, with D possibly called TRBD1 or TRBD2 (6 bases each). The CDR3 sequence is 11 residues long. Per germline, CDR1 DFQATT and CDR2 SNEGSKA (reference sequence). Trimming took off 1 base at V and 8 bases at J, with 9 bases between the two ends. The CDR3 sequence: CSARGGAKQYF. The CDR3 DNA reads as TGCAGTGCTAGAGGGGGGGCCAAGCAGTACTTC.

The chain uses TRBV7-2 and TRBJ1-1, with D maybe TRBD1 (5 bases). Trimming pared 1 base from V and 4 bases from J, leaving 13 bases between. CDR3 length: 15 amino acids. CDR1 is SGHTA and CDR2 is FQGNSA in the germline V gene. Written as DNA, the CDR3 is TGTGCCAGCAGCTTAGAGGGCGGGACGGGCACTGAAGCTTTCTTT. This codes for CASSLEGGTGTEAFF.

Ten or more counts support this clonotype. CDR3 region: CASSQEFKGGLYGYTF. The DNA of the CDR3 is TGCGCCAGCAGCCAAGAATTTAAGGGGGGCCTCTATGGCTACACCTTC. The V gene is TRBV4-3, the J gene TRBJ1-2; weak D call: TRBD1 (6 bases). Germline assignment: CDR1 LGHNA and CDR2 YSLEER. V lost 0 bases, J lost 4 bases, and 15 bases lay in between. This CDR3 is built from 16 residues.

This clonotype was counted many times. The CDR3 sequence: CASRDKTGSGEAFF. The CDR3 region has the DNA TGTGCCAGCAGAGACAAGACAGGGTCGGGTGAAGCTTTCTTT. V usage is TRBV25-1 and J usage is TRBJ1-1; 7 bases fit TRBD1. The CDR3 totals 14 residues. With 6 bases clipped from V and 7 bases from J, the junction kept 11 bases outside the gene matches. Germline CDR1 reads MGHDK; CDR2 reads SYGVNS.

The chain joins TRBV20-1 to TRBJ1-4; 7 positions match TRBD1. V was pared by 5 bases and J by 4 bases, with 7 bases of the junction left unmatched. The germline V gene has CDR1 DFQATT and CDR2 SNEGSKA (reference sequence). CDR3 length: 14 residues. CDR3 in DNA: TGCAGTGCTCTGGAGGGGGCATTTAATGAAAAACTGTTTTTT. Its translation: CSALEGAFNEKLFF.

This clonotype was picked up many times. The chain employs TRBV24-1 and TRBJ2-6; 9 nucleotides align to TRBD2. The germline V gene has CDR1 KGHDR and CDR2 SFDVKD. J lost 3 bases, V lost 3 bases, and 2 bases had no gene match. This CDR3 is 16 amino acids long. CDR3 region: CATSDGGGVGANVLTF. The CDR3 nucleotides read TGTGCCACCAGTGATGGCGGGGGGGTTGGGGCCAACGTCCTGACTTTC.

This chain uses TRBV29-1 with TRBJ1-3; 8 positions agree with TRBD1. The trim removed 3 bases at V and 8 bases at J, leaving 15 bases unmatched. Germline V lookup: CDR1 SQVTM, CDR2 ANQGSEA. The CDR3 spans 16 residues. The CDR3 region is CSVEAPGGGYGYTIYF. The CDR3 region has the DNA TGCAGCGTTGAGGCTCCAGGGGGCGGCTATGGCTACACCATATATTTT.

This clonotype was counted many times. The chain couples TRBV7-2 to TRBJ2-7; perhaps TRBD2 as D (7 bases). Trimming removed 2 bases at V and 7 bases at J, with 12 bases between. In germline, CDR1 is SGHTA, CDR2 FQGNSA. The CDR3 consists of 13 residues. The CDR3 is CASSLQAGAEQYF. The CDR3 bases are TGTGCCAGCAGCTTACAGGCGGGGGCTGAGCAGTACTTC. The full variable domain, rest sourced from reference TRBV7-2 and TRBJ2-7, is GAGVSQSPSNKVTEKGKDVELRCDPISGHTALYWYRQSLGQGLEFLIYFQGNSAPDKSGLPSDRFSAERTGGSVSTLTIQRTQQEDSAVYLCASSLQAGAEQYFGPGTRLTVT.

The gene calls are TRBV25-1 and TRBJ2-2, with 11 positions matching TRBD1. The ends lost 5 bases at V and 3 bases at J; junction bases unmatched: 5. The CDR3 has 16 amino acids. Germline loops: CDR1 MGHDK, CDR2 SYGVNS. The CDR3 coding sequence is TGTGCCAGCAGTAGGACAGGGGGCGAGTACACCGGGGAGCTGTTTTTT. This codes for CASSRTGGEYTGELFF.

Note on this clonotype: One junction end does not reproduce the germline sequence, and a read error may be involved. This rearrangement joins TRBV5-1 to TRBJ1-1, with D perhaps matching TRBD1 (6 bases). This CDR3 has 16 amino acids. The V gene's germline CDR1 is SGHRS and CDR2 YFSETQ. CDR3 region: CASSLFSGQPNTEAFF. The CDR3 DNA follows: TGTGCCAGCAGCTTGTTTTCCGGACAGCCAAACACTGAAGCTTTCTTT.

The genes are TRBV12-3 or TRBV12-4 and TRBJ1-1; the D is unclear. V was trimmed by 1 base and J by 6 bases, leaving 6 bases between them. CDR3 size: 12 residues. In DNA, the CDR3 is TGTGCCAGCAGTTTAGGGTTTCCTGAAGCTTTCTTT. This encodes CASSLGFPEAFF.

V usage is TRBV7-9 and J usage is TRBJ1-2; 7 nucleotides agree with TRBD1. After removal of 5 bases from V and 4 bases from J, the junction contained 7 bases not matched to a gene. Germline V lookup: CDR1 SEHNR, CDR2 FQNEAQ (reference sequence). This CDR3 region has 14 residues. This CDR3 is CASSGRDSSYGYTF. The DNA for the CDR3 is TGTGCCAGCAGCGGGCGGGACAGTTCCTATGGCTACACCTTC.

This clonotype was seen a handful of times. The rearrangement joins TRBV20-1 to TRBJ1-4; tentative D call: TRBD1 (6 bases). Deletions cut 1 base from V and 6 bases from J, with 15 bases between. This CDR3 contains 15 residues. CDR1 and CDR2 (germline): DFQATT, SNEGSKA (reference sequence). The CDR3 bases are TGCAGTGCTAGAGTCTTTGGCAGGGGCGATGAAAAACTGTTTTTT. As protein: CSARVFGRGDEKLFF.

This sequence joins TRBV12-3 or TRBV12-4 and TRBJ1-4; tentative D call: TRBD1 (6 bases). There are 15 residues in the CDR3. V was shortened by 7 bases and J by 7 bases, with 19 bases between the two germline ends. The CDR3 nucleotides are TGTGCCAGCACGAAACCAACCGGGGGCGGTGAAAAACTGTTTTTT. As protein: CASTKPTGGGEKLFF.

This clonotype came up a few times. The chain links TRBV20-1 to TRBJ2-7; TRBD2 matches at 7 bases. The CDR3 extends over 14 amino acids. The junction had 9 bases not matched to a gene; V was cut back by 5 bases and J by 2 bases. CDR1 is DFQATT and CDR2 is SNEGSKA in the germline V gene (reference sequence). The CDR3 is CSARSGTTAYEQYF. CDR3 coding DNA: TGCAGTGCTCGGAGCGGGACCACGGCCTACGAGCAGTACTTC.

V is TRBV25-1 and J is TRBJ2-7; 7 nucleotides match TRBD1. The V gene's germline CDR1 is MGHDK and CDR2 SYGVNS. V was clipped by 8 bases and J by 3 bases; unmatched bases: 13. This CDR3 contains 15 residues. DNA of the CDR3: TGTGCCAGCTCACCACCCTTGACAGGGAACTACGAGCAGTACTTC. This codes for CASSPPLTGNYEQYF.

This clonotype has at least ten counts. This chain links TRBV5-1 with TRBJ2-7; 13 positions match TRBD2. The CDR3 spans 15 residues. With V trimmed by 2 bases and J by 6 bases, 5 bases remained unmatched. The V gene's germline CDR1 is SGHRS and CDR2 YFSETQ. DNA for the CDR3: TGCGCCAGCAGCTTCCGGACTAGCGGGAGCAGCGAGCAGTACTTC. Translation gives CASSFRTSGSSEQYF.

Many counts were recorded for this clonotype. The rearrangement joins TRBV20-1 to TRBJ1-2; TRBD1 aligns across 7 bases. The CDR3 consists of 17 residues. CDR1 is DFQATT, CDR2 SNEGSKA, per germline (reference sequence). Germline trimming cut 4 bases from V and 2 bases from J; bases unmatched to any gene: 16. This chain's CDR3 is CSAISFGFDRVNYGYTF. Here the CDR3 DNA reads TGCAGTGCTATATCTTTTGGTTTTGACAGGGTGAACTATGGCTACACCTTC.

This clonotype was recorded at least ten times. This sequence joins TRBV5-1 and TRBJ1-1; D is possibly TRBD1 (6 bases). Germline V gives CDR1 SGHRS, CDR2 YFSETQ. The CDR3 runs 14 residues. Trimming shortened V by 0 bases and J by 6 bases, and 12 bases separated the two germline ends. CDR3 sequence (DNA): TGCGCCAGCAGCTTGGGGTCACAGGGCCCTGAAGCTTTCTTT. It codes for CASSLGSQGPEAFF. Together with reference TRBV5-1 and TRBJ1-1, the CDR3 gives the full variable domain: KAGVTQTPRYLIKTRGQQVTLSCSPISGHRSVSWYQQTPGQGLQFLFEYFSETQRNKGNFPGRFSGRQFSNSRSEMNVSTLELGDSALYLCASSLGSQGPEAFFGQGTRLTVV.

About this clonotype: A junction end diverges from the germline sequence, so it may reflect a read error. This chain links TRBV15 with TRBJ1-6, with 7 bases matching TRBD1. The CDR3 consists of 9 residues. The germline CDR1 and CDR2 sequences are LNHNV and YYDKDF (reference sequence). In nucleotides, the CDR3 is TGTGCCACGGGGCAGGGGGTCTACTTT. Residues: CATGQGVYF. The whole variable domain, filled in from reference TRBV15 and TRBJ1-6, reads DAMVIQNPRYQVTQFGKPVTLSCSQTLNHNVMYWYQQKSSQAPKLLFHYYDKDFNNEADTPDNFQSRRPNTSFCFLDIRSPGLGDTAMYLCATGQGVYFGNGTRLTVT.

This clonotype has ten or more counts. The chain combines TRBV20-1 with TRBJ2-7; D is perhaps TRBD2 (5 bases). The CDR3 consists of 13 residues. Between the trimmed V and J ends, which lost 2 bases and 4 bases, there was a span of 12 bases. Germline-derived CDR1 and CDR2 are DFQATT and SNEGSKA (reference sequence). The CDR3 nucleotides are TGCAGTGCTAGAAGGAGCGGCCGATACGAGCAGTACTTC. It yields the protein CSARRSGRYEQYF.

This clonotype turned up a few times. The chain employs TRBV14 and TRBJ2-5; D not certain. V was shortened by 0 bases and J by 1 base, with 9 bases between the two germline ends. CDR3 length: 15 residues. Germline lookup yields CDR1 SGHDN and CDR2 FVKESK. The CDR3 sequence: CASSQDAQAQETQYF. In DNA form, the CDR3 reads TGTGCCAGCAGCCAAGACGCCCAGGCCCAAGAGACCCAGTACTTC.